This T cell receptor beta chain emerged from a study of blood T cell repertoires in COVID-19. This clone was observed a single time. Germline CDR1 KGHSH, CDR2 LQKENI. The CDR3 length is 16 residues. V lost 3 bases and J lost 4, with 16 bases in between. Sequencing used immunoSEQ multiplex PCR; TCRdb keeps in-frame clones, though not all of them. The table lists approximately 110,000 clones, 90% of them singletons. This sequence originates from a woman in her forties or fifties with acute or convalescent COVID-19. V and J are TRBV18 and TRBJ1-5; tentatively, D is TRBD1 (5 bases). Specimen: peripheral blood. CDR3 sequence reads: CASSPNMGLGNQPQHF. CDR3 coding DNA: TGTGCCAGCTCACCGAATATGGGGCTGGGAAATCAGCCCCAGCATTTT.